This TCR beta chain was sequenced in a study of cytomegalovirus exposure and HLA in healthy donors. Study-wide points: In vitro data verified three CMV-associated chains as specific for CMV antigens. Sequence variants that were highly shared formed a cluster that was likely a sequencing artifact.

PCR was performed using 60 Vbeta and 13 Jbeta primers. Some clones are missing from TCRdb's copy, which holds only in-frame ones; the method was immunoSEQ multiplex PCR. The clone table shows some 76,000 clones, with the ten largest holding roughly 0.8%. V lost 5 bases and J 5 bases, leaving 12 bases between the germline ends. Germline V gene data show CDR1 as SEHNR and CDR2 as FQNEAQ (reference sequence). There are 13 residues in the CDR3. Notes on this clone: Antigen unknown.

The sequence was collected from a boy aged 5-17 years in good health and CMV-seronegative. Sequencing used PBMCs. The chain links TRBV7-9 to TRBJ2-5, with a possible D match to TRBD2 (5 bases). The CDR3, as DNA: TGTGCCAGCAGCGAGCCCAGGAGGGAGACCCAGTACTTC. It is translated as CASSEPRRETQYF.